A selection of T cell receptor beta chains follows, all from one sample in a study of T cell responses to AZD1222 COVID-19 vaccine. Method: immunoSEQ multiplex PCR; TCRdb's copy keeps in-frame clones and lacks some. The sample lists some 100,000 clones, approximately 88% seen once, with around 15% in the top ten. The sample was peripheral blood, taken on day 0 of AZD1222 vaccination. All receptors come from an adult in good health. Each CDR3 is given with its conserved first and last residue. The D gene is left open where the match is weak.

>TRBV5-6|TRBJ1-6|.
TGTGCCAGCAGCAGTCCGGGACGCACCCACTCCTATAATTCACCCCTCCACTTT
CASSSPGRTHSYNSPLHF
>TRBV5-8|TRBJ1-1|TRBD1
TGTGCCAGCAGCTTTCAGGGGGCGACCACTGAAGCTTTCTTT
CASSFQGATTEAFF
>TRBV10-3|TRBJ2-1|TRBD1
TGTGCCATCAGGGGACAGGCCTACAATGAGCAGTTCTTC
CAIRGQAYNEQFF
>TRBV5-1|TRBJ2-1|.
TGCGCCAGCAGCTTGGGTCAGGGATCCTACAATGAGCAGTTCTTC
CASSLGQGSYNEQFF
>TRBV9|TRBJ2-7|.
TGTGCCAGCAGCCCAGGGCCGTATAACGCCTACGAGCAGTACTTC
CASSPGPYNAYEQYF
>TRBV20-1|TRBJ1-2|.
TGCAGTGTTAGTATTTACTATGGCTACACCTTC
CSVSIYYGYTF
>TRBV11-2|TRBJ2-2|.
TGTGCCAGCAGGACAGCGAACACCGGGGAGCTGTTTTTT
CASRTANTGELFF
>TRBV10-3|TRBJ2-1|TRBD2
TGTGCCATCCGAGGTGCTAGCGGGGGACTAAATGAGCAGTTCTTC
CAIRGASGGLNEQFF
>TRBV7-9|TRBJ2-7|.
TGTGCCAGCAGCTACCTTAGGGACGGAAAAGAGCAGTACTTC
CASSYLRDGKEQYF
>TRBV6-5|TRBJ2-6|TRBD1
TGTGCCAGCAGACAGGGGGCGGGTGGGGCCAACGTCCTGACTTTC
CASRQGAGGANVLTF